This TCR beta chain was sequenced for a study of tumor-infiltrating lymphocytes in primary liver carcinoma. Study context: Tumors, staged T1-T3 N0M0, spanned about 4.2 to 11 cm.

The tissue used was unsorted bulk material of roughly 17-32 mg. RNA and DNA were co-extracted from it with the AllPrep DNA/RNA mini kit. Making TCR beta cDNA involved 400 to 600 ng total RNA and a constant-region primer. ARM-PCR, slightly modified, supplied the TCR beta libraries through three nested multiplex PCR rounds. Use of TRBV1-TRBV30 forward primers with a C-beta reverse primer characterized the first two PCR rounds, which lasted around 11 cycles each. TCRdb ran MiXCR on the multiplex PCR reads and lists one entry per CDR3 protein. In the table there are some 130,000 distinct CDR3 sequences, nearly 70% of which are singletons. Per the germline V gene, CDR1 is ENHRY and CDR2 is SYGVKD. CDR3 size: 14 residues. Concerning this clonotype itself: One end of the junction fails to match germline, which may point to a read error.

The origin of this receptor is an older woman with primary liver carcinoma and hepatitis B virus infection. The chain links TRBV10-3 to TRBJ2-3; 7 bases map to TRBD1. The material sequenced was tumor-adjacent normal liver tissue. CDR3 nucleotide sequence: TGTGCCATCAGTGATTTAGTTGGGACAGATAGGCAGTATTTT. Amino acid sequence: CAISDLVGTDRQYF.